This passage covers 32 T cell receptor beta chains from one sample sequenced in a study of blood T cells in healthy people across ages (dated by TCRdb to about 2015). Receptor libraries were prepared by 5' RACE. A second PCR of 7 to 11 cycles was run with a J-beta primer mix and a sample-barcoded 5' primer. In TCRdb, the public reads were trimmed at Q25 with fastp and aligned with MiXCR, with productive beta chains retained. Each record represents a unique CDR3 protein, reported with the most common genes and DNA among its rows. The sample contains approximately 2,000,000 distinct CDR3 sequences, 30% to 40% of them found a single time. Roughly 23% of the sample is in the top ten clones. The sequenced sample was blood. The receptors come from a human donor in good health.

The chain joins TRBV4-2 to TRBJ1-2, with D unresolved. V shed 1 base and J shed 7 bases, with 19 bases lying between them. The length of the CDR3 is 16 residues. Germline CDR1 LGHNA, CDR2 YNFKEQ. CDR3 DNA sequence: TGTGCCAGCAGCCAAGGAAGGCACATAACGCCGGCTGGCTACACCTTC. This codes for CASSQGRHITPAGYTF.

This clonotype was picked up a small number of times. The chain combines TRBV6-2 or TRBV6-3 with TRBJ1-2, with no clear D. The ends were cut back, 5 bases at V and 6 bases at J, with 10 bases in the middle. CDR1 MNHEY and CDR2 SVGEGT come from the germline V gene. The CDR3 length is 12 residues. The CDR3 loop reads CASSERLNGYTF. The CDR3 DNA reads TGTGCCAGCAGTGAGAGGTTAAATGGCTACACCTTC.

The chain couples TRBV5-6 to TRBJ2-5; D gene uncertain. Between the trimmed V and J ends, which lost 4 bases and 1 base, there was a span of 17 bases. This CDR3 has 16 amino acids. Germline values: CDR1 SGHDT, CDR2 YYEEEE. CDR3 protein: CASSPKVNSRQETQYF. DNA for the CDR3: TGTGCCAGCAGCCCGAAGGTCAACAGCCGCCAAGAGACCCAGTACTTC.

This clonotype has a handful of counts. V usage is TRBV21-1 and J usage is TRBJ2-5; the table's TRBD1 call for D was not verified on the DNA. TRBV21-1 is a pseudogene segment. The CDR3 runs to 22 residues. The CDR3 loop reads CASSKLCPTFRWRDILQETQYF. In DNA, the CDR3 is TGTGCCAGCAGCAAGCTATGTCCCACTTTCCGTTGGCGGGACATCCTCCAAGAGACCCAGTACTTC.

The rearrangement links TRBV20-1 to TRBJ2-1; TRBD1 matches 10 bases. V shed 5 bases, J shed 6 bases, and the junction held 4 bases outside the gene matches. The length of the CDR3 is 13 residues. Per the germline V gene, CDR1 is DFQATT and CDR2 is SNEGSKA (reference sequence). This CDR3 reads CSAPGQGSNEQFF. The CDR3 nucleotides are TGCAGTGCTCCGGGACAGGGGAGCAATGAGCAGTTCTTC.

This clonotype was seen only a few times. The chain carries TRBV27 and TRBJ2-1; maybe TRBD2 (6 bases). This CDR3 is 16 amino acids long. V lost 2 bases and J lost 0, with 11 bases in between. Germline V CDR1 and CDR2: MNHEY, SMNVEV (reference sequence). The CDR3 coding sequence is TGTGCCAGCAGTTTAAGGCTAGCGCGCTCCTACAATGAGCAGTTCTTC. Amino acid sequence: CASSLRLARSYNEQFF.

The chain joins TRBV7-3 to TRBJ1-2, with 7 bases matching TRBD1. The CDR3 consists of 13 residues. Germline CDR1 and CDR2: SGHTA and FQGTGA. V lost 3 bases and J lost 8; bases outside the gene matches: 6. The CDR3 loop reads CASSFRGDEGYTF. The CDR3 region has the DNA TGTGCCAGCAGCTTCAGGGGGGATGAAGGCTACACCTTC.

This chain links TRBV24-1 with TRBJ2-3; TRBD2 matches at 8 bases. There are 15 residues in the CDR3. Germline CDR1 KGHDR, CDR2 SFDVKD. Trimming removed 1 base from V and 5 bases from J; junction bases left unmatched: 4. The CDR3 coding sequence is TGTGCCACCAGTGATTTTGGGACTAGTCAAGATACGCAGTATTTT. Encoded protein: CATSDFGTSQDTQYF.

This chain links TRBV5-1 with TRBJ2-1, with D possibly TRBD1 on 6 matching bases. This CDR3 region has 14 residues. V lost 3 bases, J lost 7 bases, and 14 bases lay in between. Germline V lookup: CDR1 SGHRS, CDR2 YFSETQ. CDR3 protein: CASSSQIGGNEQFF. As DNA, the CDR3 is TGCGCCAGCAGCTCCCAGATAGGGGGAAATGAGCAGTTCTTC. Together with reference TRBV5-1 and TRBJ2-1, the CDR3 gives the full variable domain: KAGVTQTPRYLIKTRGQQVTLSCSPISGHRSVSWYQQTPGQGLQFLFEYFSETQRNKGNFPGRFSGRQFSNSRSEMNVSTLELGDSALYLCASSSQIGGNEQFFGPGTRLTVL.

This clonotype has just a few counts. The chain joins TRBV24-1 to TRBJ1-4; D remains ambiguous. The CDR3 contains 11 residues. V lost 2 bases, J lost 10 bases, and 4 bases lay in between. Germline CDR1 KGHDR, CDR2 SFDVKD. CDR3 sequence reads: CATSDYGKLFF. CDR3 nucleotides: TGTGCCACCAGTGATTATGGAAAACTGTTTTTT.

This chain links TRBV4-1 with TRBJ1-6, with 10 nucleotides matching TRBD1. The CDR3 consists of 15 residues. Trimming at V came to 1 base and at J to 10 bases, leaving 4 bases not matched to a gene. CDR1 is MGHRA and CDR2 is YSYEKL in the germline V gene. The CDR3 region has the DNA TGCGCCAGCAGCCAAGCGGGGACAGGGGTATCACCCCTCCACTTT. Its protein product is CASSQAGTGVSPLHF.

This sequence joins TRBV4-1 and TRBJ2-3; possibly TRBD2 for D (5 bases). The V and J ends lost 2 bases and 3 bases respectively, with 15 bases between them. The CDR3 covers 16 residues. Germline values: CDR1 MGHRA, CDR2 YSYEKL. The CDR3 region is CASSQLGLAETDTQYF. The CDR3 nucleotides read TGCGCCAGCAGCCAATTAGGGCTAGCTGAGACAGATACGCAGTATTTT.

This clonotype was seen at least ten times. This chain links TRBV6-5 with TRBJ2-5; D gene unclear. The CDR3 contains 12 residues. The germline V gene encodes CDR1 MNHEY and CDR2 SVGAGI. V lost 2 bases to trimming and J lost 0 bases, with 1 base between them. The CDR3 sequence: CASSYNQETQYF. CDR3 in DNA: TGTGCCAGCAGTTACAACCAAGAGACCCAGTACTTC.

The chain combines TRBV11-2 with TRBJ2-4, with D unclear. The better agreement between TRBJ2-7 and the DNA end casts doubt on the J call. The CDR3 spans 15 residues. CDR1 SGHAT and CDR2 FQNNGV come from the germline V gene. The CDR3 DNA reads as TGTGCCAGCAGCTTAGCTTTGGGCAGGAACCACGAGCAGTACTTC. It translates to CASSLALGRNHEQYF.

The rearrangement links TRBV7-9 to TRBJ2-1; 8 nucleotides agree with TRBD1. CDR3 size: 13 residues. Germline CDR1 reads SEHNR; CDR2 reads FQNEAQ (reference sequence). V trimming: 7 bases; J trimming: 5 bases; junction bases outside the gene matches: 4. The CDR3 protein is CASTADRDNEQFF. The CDR3 DNA follows: TGTGCCAGCACCGCGGACAGGGACAATGAGCAGTTCTTC.

This sequence joins TRBV28 and TRBJ2-7; D uncertain. The CDR3 totals 11 residues. Germline V lookup: CDR1 MDHEN, CDR2 SYDVKM. The V end lost 3 bases, the J end lost 12 bases, and 12 bases lay between the germline ends. As DNA, the CDR3 is TGTGCCAGCAGTTTCGCCAGCCTTAGGTACTTC. This codes for CASSFASLRYF.

The chain is built from TRBV7-2 and TRBJ1-5; D is unclear. Trimming stripped 5 bases from V and 4 bases from J, with 9 bases between. There are 13 residues in the CDR3. Germline CDR1 SGHTA, CDR2 FQGNSA. This CDR3 is CASSGRTNQPQHF. Here the CDR3 DNA reads TGTGCCAGCAGCGGACGGACGAATCAGCCCCAGCATTTT.

The chain combines TRBV27 with TRBJ2-5, with D unclear. CDR1 and CDR2 from the germline V gene are MNHEY and SMNVEV (reference sequence). V gave up 0 bases and J gave up 1 base, with 6 bases separating them. The CDR3 runs 14 residues. Here the CDR3 reads CASSLSVRQETQYF. Here the CDR3 DNA reads TGTGCCAGCAGTTTATCCGTTCGCCAAGAGACCCAGTACTTC.

V and J are TRBV9 and TRBJ1-2; TRBD1 might be the D (6 bases). Germline V gives CDR1 SGDLS, CDR2 YYNGEE. Trimming took 3 bases from V and 6 from J, leaving 12 bases between them. This CDR3 contains 13 residues. The CDR3 reads CASSGRGAHGYTF. In nucleotides, the CDR3 is TGTGCCAGCAGCGGTCGGGGGGCGCATGGCTACACCTTC.

V usage is TRBV6-2 or TRBV6-3 and J usage is TRBJ2-5; 9 nucleotides align to TRBD1. The CDR3 sequence is 14 residues long. Per the germline V gene, CDR1 is MNHEY and CDR2 is SVGEGT. V lost 5 bases and J lost 11; bases outside the gene matches: 12. CDR3 sequence: CASSIHTGGNEQYF. The DNA of the CDR3 is TGTGCCAGCAGTATTCACACAGGGGGCAATGAGCAGTACTTC.

This chain joins TRBV12-3 or TRBV12-4 and TRBJ1-2; D not resolved. The V and J ends lost 2 bases and 0 bases respectively, with 10 bases between them. The CDR3 is made up of 15 amino acids. The chain's CDR3 is CASSLMGLANYGYTF. The DNA for the CDR3 is TGTGCCAGCAGTTTAATGGGGTTGGCTAACTATGGCTACACCTTC.

The chain uses TRBV28 and TRBJ1-2; unclear D gene. V was cut by 5 bases and J by 3 bases, with 13 bases left in between. The V gene's germline CDR1 is MDHEN and CDR2 SYDVKM. This CDR3 is built from 14 residues. As DNA, the CDR3 is TGTGCCAGCAGTGAATGGCAGGACGACTATGGCTACACCTTC. Translation: CASSEWQDDYGYTF.

On this clonotype itself: One end of the junction fails to match germline, which may point to a read error. This chain connects TRBV7-7 to TRBJ2-5; 7 positions match TRBD2. In germline, CDR1 is SSHAT, CDR2 FNYEAQ (reference sequence). The CDR3 has 13 amino acids. CDR3 loop: CASSPSGGGAQYF. CDR3 coding DNA: TGTGCTAGCAGCCCTAGCGGTGGCGGGGCCCAGTACTTC.

This chain uses TRBV10-3 with TRBJ1-1; possibly TRBD1 for D (6 bases). Trimming cost V 0 bases and J 0 bases, with 11 bases left between them. This CDR3 is built from 16 residues. Germline lookup yields CDR1 ENHRY and CDR2 SYGVKD. CDR3 bases: TGTGCCATCAGTGAGTCACAGGGTATGATGAACACTGAAGCTTTCTTT. This sequence encodes CAISESQGMMNTEAFF.

The chain links TRBV4-3 to TRBJ1-4; 8 bases are a match to TRBD1. The CDR3 covers 17 residues. Trimming cost V 0 bases and J 6 bases; bases outside gene matches: 9. Germline values: CDR1 LGHNA, CDR2 YSLEER. The CDR3 nucleotides read TGCGCCAGCAGCCAAGATTTGGACAGGGCAGGAGATGAAAAACTGTTTTTT. Translation gives CASSQDLDRAGDEKLFF.

The V gene is TRBV7-3, the J gene TRBJ2-7; D is perhaps TRBD2 (6 bases). CDR3 size: 13 residues. V dropped 4 bases and J dropped 6 bases, with 13 bases sitting between them. Germline CDR1 reads SGHTA; CDR2 reads FQGTGA. The DNA of the CDR3 is TGTGCCAGCAGCTCCGGGCGGGGCTCCGAGCAGTACTTC. It translates to CASSSGRGSEQYF. The full variable domain, its missing parts supplied by reference TRBV7-3 and TRBJ2-7, is GAGVSQTPSNKVTEKGKYVELRCDPISGHTALYWYRQSLGQGPEFLIYFQGTGAADDSGLPNDRFFAVRPEGSVSTLKIQRTERGDSAVYLCASSSGRGSEQYFGPGTRLTVT.

The rearrangement uses TRBV18 and TRBJ2-5, with 9 positions matching TRBD1. The J call may be mistaken, given a closer DNA end match to TRBJ2-7. Germline V gives CDR1 KGHSH, CDR2 LQKENI. CDR3 length equals 16 residues. CDR3 amino acids: CASSPRRGQGTHEQYF. CDR3 DNA: TGTGCCAGCTCACCGCGGAGGGGACAGGGTACCCACGAGCAGTACTTC.

Only a few counts were recorded for this clonotype. V and J are TRBV29-1 and TRBJ2-5; 11 bases match TRBD2. The DNA end favors TRBJ2-7, so the J call may be wrong. The CDR3 covers 13 residues. Germline CDR1 is SQVTM and CDR2 is ANQGSEA. CDR3 in amino acids: CSVGLAGGYEQYF. CDR3 coding DNA: TGCAGCGTTGGCCTAGCGGGGGGATACGAGCAGTACTTC.

The gene calls are TRBV12-3 or TRBV12-4 and TRBJ2-5; no firm D call. The CDR3 consists of 17 residues. V was clipped by 2 bases and J by 1 base, with 17 bases between them. In nucleotides, the CDR3 is TGTGCCAGCAGTTTACTTAGCCCGCCAGGTCGCCAAGAGACCCAGTACTTC. Its protein is CASSLLSPPGRQETQYF.

The chain is built from TRBV5-1 and TRBJ1-1, with a possible D match to TRBD1 (5 bases). Germline V gives CDR1 SGHRS, CDR2 YFSETQ. Trimming took 0 bases from V and 4 from J, leaving 16 bases between them. The CDR3 has 16 residues. For the CDR3, the DNA is TGCGCCAGCAGCTTGGGAGGGGTCAGGGAGGGCACTGAAGCTTTCTTT. It codes for CASSLGGVREGTEAFF.

This chain connects TRBV6-6 to TRBJ1-2; no clear D. Trimming took off 8 bases at V and 4 bases at J, with 11 bases between the two ends. The CDR3 is 12 residues long. Germline-derived CDR1 and CDR2 are MNHNY and SVGAGI (reference sequence). CDR3 sequence reads: CASLAGFYGYTF. The CDR3 DNA follows: TGTGCCAGCCTGGCGGGGTTCTATGGCTACACCTTC.

This clonotype appeared a single time. The gene calls are TRBV28 and TRBJ2-1, with 11 bases fitting TRBD2. J lost 8 bases, V lost 6 bases, and 6 bases had no gene match. This CDR3 is built from 14 residues. Germline V gives CDR1 MDHEN, CDR2 SYDVKM. The CDR3 loop reads CASRLAGGGHEQFF. The CDR3 DNA reads TGTGCCAGCAGGTTAGCGGGGGGGGGGCATGAGCAGTTCTTC.